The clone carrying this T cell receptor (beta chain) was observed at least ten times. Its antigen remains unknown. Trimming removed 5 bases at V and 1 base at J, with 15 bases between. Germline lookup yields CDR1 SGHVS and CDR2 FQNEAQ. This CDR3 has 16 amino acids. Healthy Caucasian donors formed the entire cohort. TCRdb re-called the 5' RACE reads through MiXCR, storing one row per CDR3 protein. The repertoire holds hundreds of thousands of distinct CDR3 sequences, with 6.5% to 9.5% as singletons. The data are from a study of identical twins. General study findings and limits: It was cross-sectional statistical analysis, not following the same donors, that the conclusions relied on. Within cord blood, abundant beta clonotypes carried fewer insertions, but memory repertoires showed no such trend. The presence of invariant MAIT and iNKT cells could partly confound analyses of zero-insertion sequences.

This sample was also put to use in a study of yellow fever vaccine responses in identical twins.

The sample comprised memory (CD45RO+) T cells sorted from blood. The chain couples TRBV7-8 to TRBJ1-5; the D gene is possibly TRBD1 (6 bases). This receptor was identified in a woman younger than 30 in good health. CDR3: CASSAYTGQSNQPQHF. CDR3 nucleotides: TGTGCCAGCAGCGCATATACGGGACAAAGCAATCAGCCCCAGCATTTT.